This T cell receptor beta chain was profiled in a study of T cell responses to AZD1222 COVID-19 vaccine. On this clone: Its antigen is still unknown.

General observations from the study: Among the donors, most were white British and more were female, and clonal diversity was possibly underestimated. Spike-specific TCR breadth and depth grew following two AZD1222 doses. All repertoire sampling was performed exclusively after the peak T cell response. At baseline, seropositivity was found in only 6 or 7 AZD1222 recipients.

The table came from immunoSEQ multiplex PCR; TCRdb's copy has only in-frame clones and leaves some out. Among around 110,000 clones listed, approximately 93% were seen once. Germline CDR1 reads KGHSH; CDR2 reads LQKENI. V was trimmed by 5 bases and J by 8 bases, leaving 12 bases between them. The CDR3 is made up of 13 amino acids. The chain joins TRBV18 to TRBJ1-4; D is unclear. This TCR came from an adult in good health. Here the sequenced sample was peripheral blood, taken on day 0 of AZD1222 vaccination. The CDR3 reads CASSSGPGEKLFF. The CDR3 region has the DNA TGTGCCAGCTCATCCGGGCCGGGGGAAAAACTGTTTTTT.